The clone carrying this T cell receptor (beta chain) is medium-sized. Its antigen is not identified. CDR3 length: 13 amino acids. V shed 7 bases and J 5 bases; nucleotides not matched to a gene: 3. CDR1 SQVTM and CDR2 ANQGSEA come from the germline V gene. These data are taken from a study of naive and memory T cell subsets. Whole-study findings and limits: The power law exponent of TCR abundance differed between naive and memory cells. Over 95% of naive TCR sequences appeared only once after error correction, unlike memory subsets. Gini index rose across naive, CM, EM and EMRA in CD4 and CD8.

The beta constant-region primer was an equimolar mix of two oligonucleotides covering TRBC1 and TRBC2. Nested alpha and beta constant-region primers with the SP2 primer drove four PCR rounds on ligated cDNA. TCRdb recomputed calls from the UMI-ligation and nested PCR reads with MiXCR, one row per CDR3 protein. The repertoire holds about 120,000 distinct CDR3 sequences, with 36% as singletons. This TCR came from a human donor in good health. V gene TRBV29-1 combines with J gene TRBJ2-1; 12 bases match TRBD1. The specimen sequenced was central memory CD4+ T cells from blood. The CDR3 DNA is TGCAGCGCCCGGGACAGGGGGCACAATGAGCAGTTCTTC. It yields the protein CSARDRGHNEQFF.